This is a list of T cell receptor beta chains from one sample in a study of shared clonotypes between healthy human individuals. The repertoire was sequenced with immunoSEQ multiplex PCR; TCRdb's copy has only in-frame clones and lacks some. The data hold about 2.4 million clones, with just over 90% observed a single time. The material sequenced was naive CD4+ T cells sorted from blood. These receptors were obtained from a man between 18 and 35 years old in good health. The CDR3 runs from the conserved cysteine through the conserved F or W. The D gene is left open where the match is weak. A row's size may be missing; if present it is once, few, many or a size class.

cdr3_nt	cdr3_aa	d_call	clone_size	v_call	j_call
TGTGCCAGCAGCCAGTCGGCTACTAGCGGGAGGAGCGAGCAGTACTTC	CASSQSATSGRSEQYF	TRBD2	.	TRBV11-3	TRBJ2-7
TGTGCCAGCAGCGCAGCCCGCGGCAACACTGAAGCTTTCTTT	CASSAARGNTEAFF	.	.	TRBV7-9	TRBJ1-1
TGCGCCAGCAGTGAGCCCCGTCCAGCCCTTGTCGGCACTGAAGCTTTCTTT	CASSEPRPALVGTEAFF	.	.	TRBV10-1	TRBJ1-1
TGCGCCAGCACATCCGGGAAAGTCAGCTCAGAGACCCAGTACTTC	CASTSGKVSSETQYF	.	.	TRBV10-2	TRBJ2-5
TGTGCCAGCAGCTTAGAGACAGGGAGCTACGAGCAGTACTTC	CASSLETGSYEQYF	TRBD1	.	TRBV7-2	TRBJ2-7
TGCGCCAGCAGTGCAGGGGGCGCCGGGAACACTGAAGCTTTCTTT	CASSAGGAGNTEAFF	TRBD1	.	TRBV10-2	TRBJ1-1
TGTGCCAGCACCCAGACAGATACGCAGTATTTT	CASTQTDTQYF	.	.	TRBV6-1	TRBJ2-3
TGTGCCAGCAGCGTTCACACGAACACCGGGGAGCTGTTTTTT	CASSVHTNTGELFF	.	.	TRBV9	TRBJ2-2
TGTGCCAGCAGTTTAGAGGGACGGCCCCAAGAGACCCAGTACTTC	CASSLEGRPQETQYF	.	.	TRBV27	TRBJ2-5
TGTGCCACCAGCAGAGATCGGGTTTCCTACGAGCAGTACTTC	CATSRDRVSYEQYF	.	.	TRBV15	TRBJ2-7
TGTGCCAGCAGCTCAACCGGGGGTGGATTCACCGGGGAGCTGTTTTTT	CASSSTGGGFTGELFF	.	.	TRBV7-2	TRBJ2-2
TGTGCCAGCAGGCCACTAGCGGGAGCTCGAACAGATACGCAGTATTTT	CASRPLAGARTDTQYF	TRBD2	.	TRBV2	TRBJ2-3
TGTGCCAGCAGCTTAGACCTCCGGTACACAGATACGCAGTATTTT	CASSLDLRYTDTQYF	.	.	TRBV7-9	TRBJ2-3
TGTGCCAGCACCCTTACGGGGGGAGGAAGGGAGCAGTACTTC	CASTLTGGGREQYF	TRBD2	once	TRBV6-1	TRBJ2-7
TGTGCCAGCAGCGATGGACGGAGAGGTGGCTACACCTTC	CASSDGRRGGYTF	.	.	TRBV7-3	TRBJ1-2
TGTGCCAGCAGTGTAAGACTAGCGGGGGACACCGGGGAGCTGTTTTTT	CASSVRLAGDTGELFF	TRBD2	.	TRBV6-1	TRBJ2-2
TGTGCCAGTACGAGCGGGACAGGGGGCTTTCGGCAGTTCTTC	CASTSGTGGFRQFF	TRBD1	.	TRBV25-1	TRBJ2-1
TGTGCCAGCAGTTTTAACGGGAATTGGGAAAAACTGTTTTTT	CASSFNGNWEKLFF	.	.	TRBV28	TRBJ1-4
TGTGCCAGCAACCAGCCCGAGCAGTACTTC	CASNQPEQYF	.	.	TRBV6-1	TRBJ2-7
TGTGCCAGCTCACCACCGATTTACACTGAAGCTTTCTTT	CASSPPIYTEAFF	.	.	TRBV18	TRBJ1-1